This T cell receptor beta chain was sequenced during a study of identical twins. The CDR3 contains 16 residues. Trimming at V came to 5 bases and at J to 6 bases, leaving 14 bases not matched to a gene. The germline gives CDR1 ENHRY, CDR2 SYGVKD. This clonotype was picked up a small number of times. TCRdb analysed the 5' RACE reads with MiXCR anew, one entry per CDR3 protein. This table has about 790,000 distinct CDR3 sequences, 15% to 20% appearing once. This sample also belongs to another study, concerning T cells expressing NK-cell markers. From that report: The sequencing cohort of eight donors included seven HCMV-seropositive individuals and one seronegative individual.

The origin of this receptor is a woman younger than 30 in good health. V usage is TRBV10-3 and J usage is TRBJ2-3; 7 nucleotides agree with TRBD2. Source material: PBMCs. The CDR3 nucleotides are TGTGCCATCAGTAGTCGATCACTAGGACTAGTGGATACGCAGTATTTT. It codes for CAISSRSLGLVDTQYF.